A few counts support the clone carrying this T cell receptor beta chain. Its target is unknown. Using a J-beta primer mix together with a sample-barcoded 5' primer, a second PCR was run for roughly 7 to 12 cycles. TCRdb re-analysed the 5' RACE reads in MiXCR, keeping a single row per CDR3 protein. This sample has 800,000 to 950,000 distinct CDR3 sequences, with under 35% found just once. The data were obtained in a study of blood T cells in healthy people across ages. Broader study findings: Donor CMV infection status was unknown, possibly confounding age-related changes in expanded clonotypes.

The CDR3 spans 16 residues. Germline V gives CDR1 MNHEY, CDR2 SMNVEV (reference sequence). After removal of 5 bases from V and 6 bases from J, the junction contained 13 bases not matched to a gene. These sequences were also reported in another study, on T cells of mothers and their children.

Material for sequencing was blood. This rearrangement joins TRBV27 to TRBJ2-1; 7 positions agree with TRBD1. The clonotype originates from a woman in her 40s in good health. The CDR3: CASSPTGVGRGNEQFF. The CDR3 DNA reads TGTGCCAGCAGTCCCACAGGGGTAGGTAGGGGCAATGAGCAGTTCTTC.